The 26 T cell receptor beta chains below all came from one sample that was sequenced in a study of regulatory T cells in long-lasting Graves disease. Libraries of TCR beta came from iRepertoire HTBI primers plus Arm-PCR of CDR3 regions. MiXCR was run by TCRdb on the multiplex PCR reads, yielding one entry per CDR3 protein. Among some 370,000 distinct CDR3 sequences listed, roughly 24% were seen once. Time point meaning: persistent/refractory GD, antithyroid drugs over 5 years with positive TRAb. PBMC RNA served as the TCR library source. The sample here was peripheral blood mononuclear cells (PBMCs), taken when the disease was refractory, from a patient treated with antithyroid drugs. The receptors were sampled from a middle-aged woman with Graves disease.

This clonotype was detected only a few times. The CDR3 coding sequence is TGTGCCAGCAGGAGGCCAGGTCCAGAGACCCAGTACTTC. It encodes CASRRPGPETQYF. The chain employs TRBV28 and TRBJ2-5; D is ambiguous. Trimming removed 6 bases from V and 4 bases from J, with 12 bases in between. The germline V gene encodes CDR1 MDHEN and CDR2 SYDVKM. CDR3 length: 13 amino acids.

The chain employs TRBV5-1 and TRBJ2-7; 11 bases are a match to TRBD2. Trimming took 1 base from V and 1 from J; bases not matched to a gene: 4. Germline V gene lookup returns CDR1 SGHRS and CDR2 YFSETQ. The CDR3 contains 16 residues. Written as DNA, the CDR3 is TGCGCCAGCAGCTTGACGGGGACTAGCGGATCCTACGAGCAGTACTTC. The encoded protein is CASSLTGTSGSYEQYF.

The genes are TRBV28 and TRBJ1-1; no clear D. The V and J ends lost 8 bases and 0 bases respectively, with 10 bases between them. In germline, CDR1 is MDHEN, CDR2 SYDVKM. CDR3 length equals 13 residues. DNA for the CDR3: TGTGCCAGCCTTAACTTCATGAACACTGAAGCTTTCTTT. Translating it yields CASLNFMNTEAFF.

This clonotype was seen a handful of times. This chain links TRBV27 with TRBJ2-4; D call uncertain. Germline V CDR1 and CDR2: MNHEY, SMNVEV (reference sequence). V lost 2 bases and J 0 bases, leaving 8 bases between the germline ends. The CDR3 covers 15 residues. For the CDR3, the DNA is TGTGCCAGCAGTTTAACTAAACTAGCCAAAAACATTCAGTACTTC. It encodes CASSLTKLAKNIQYF.

This clonotype has ten or more counts. This chain connects TRBV2 to TRBJ1-4, with TRBD1 matching 7 bases. V lost 5 bases to trimming and J lost 8 bases; unmatched junction nucleotides: 8. This CDR3 is built from 14 residues. Germline loops: CDR1 SNHLY, CDR2 FYNNEI. For the CDR3, the DNA is TGTGCCAGCAGTCTAACAGGGGAGGGCGAAAAACTGTTTTTT. It yields the protein CASSLTGEGEKLFF.

This clonotype was detected many times. The V and J genes are TRBV28 and TRBJ1-6; D is unclear. V shed 3 bases and J shed 6 bases, with 9 bases lying between them. The CDR3 sequence is 14 residues long. From germline, CDR1 is MDHEN and CDR2 SYDVKM. In nucleotides, the CDR3 is TGTGCCAGCAGTTTTTTGGTTACTAATTCACCCCTCCACTTT. Translation: CASSFLVTNSPLHF.

This chain's CDR3 is CASSQNRQGLVGGELFF. The CDR3 bases are TGTGCCAGCAGCCAAAACCGACAGGGGCTAGTCGGTGGGGAGCTGTTTTTT. The chain employs TRBV14 and TRBJ2-2; 8 bases fit TRBD1. This CDR3 is built from 17 residues. V was pared by 2 bases and J by 8 bases, with 13 bases of the junction left unmatched. Germline loops: CDR1 SGHDN, CDR2 FVKESK.

The chain combines TRBV28 with TRBJ2-1; 11 bases map to TRBD2. Germline V gene lookup returns CDR1 MDHEN and CDR2 SYDVKM. This CDR3 comprises 15 residues. Losses at the gene ends were 5 bases for V and 4 bases for J; bases not matched to a gene: 4. CDR3 nucleotide sequence: TGTGCCAGCAGTAGGCTAGCGGGAGGTTACAATGAGCAGTTCTTC. It is translated as CASSRLAGGYNEQFF. Full variable domain (remainder filled in from reference TRBV28 and TRBJ2-1): DVKVTQSSRYLVKRTGEKVFLECVQDMDHENMFWYRQDPGLGLRLIYFSYDVKMKEKGDIPEGYSVSREKKERFSLILESASTNQTSMYLCASSRLAGGYNEQFFGPGTRLTVL.

The chain joins TRBV5-1 to TRBJ2-7; D is possibly TRBD2 (5 bases). CDR1 and CDR2 from the germline V gene are SGHRS and YFSETQ. This CDR3 spans 16 amino acids. With 2 bases removed from V and 3 bases from J, the gap between germline ends came to 18 bases. The chain's CDR3 is CASSFLRDASLYEQYF. The CDR3 DNA reads as TGCGCCAGCAGCTTCCTTCGGGATGCCTCTCTCTACGAGCAGTACTTC.

The V and J genes are TRBV20-1 and TRBJ2-1, with D perhaps TRBD2 (6 bases). CDR3 size: 14 residues. Germline CDR1 and CDR2: DFQATT and SNEGSKA (reference sequence). CDR3 residues: CRSVGSGWRNEQFF. The CDR3 nucleotides are TGCAGGAGCGTAGGCAGCGGGTGGAGGAATGAGCAGTTCTTC.

This clonotype was seen ten or more times. V gene TRBV29-1 combines with J gene TRBJ2-7; weak D call: TRBD2 (6 bases). V was clipped by 4 bases and J by 7 bases, with 11 bases between them. CDR3 length: 11 residues. CDR1 SQVTM and CDR2 ANQGSEA come from the germline V gene. The CDR3 DNA reads as TGCAGCGTTGTAGTGGCGGGGGAGCAGTACTTC. As protein: CSVVVAGEQYF.

This clonotype was counted at least ten times. The chain joins TRBV11-2 to TRBJ2-2; a possible D gene is TRBD2 (6 bases). Germline CDR1 and CDR2: SGHAT and FQNNGV. The ends were cut back, 1 base at V and 4 bases at J, with 10 bases in the middle. This CDR3 has 15 amino acids. The CDR3 region has the DNA TGTGCCAGCAGCTTAGTGGGAGGTCGCACCGGGGAGCTGTTTTTT. Protein sequence: CASSLVGGRTGELFF.

The gene calls are TRBV11-2 and TRBJ2-7; 9 nucleotides line up with TRBD2. Germline lookup yields CDR1 SGHAT and CDR2 FQNNGV. The CDR3 runs 17 residues. V trimming: 0 bases; J trimming: 4 bases; junction bases outside the gene matches: 10. CDR3 bases: TGTGCCAGCAGCTTAGATAAGGCTAGCGGGGCTGTGTACGAGCAGTACTTC. Translation gives CASSLDKASGAVYEQYF. The whole variable domain, filled in from reference TRBV11-2 and TRBJ2-7, reads EAGVAQSPRYKIIEKRQSVAFWCNPISGHATLYWYQQILGQGPKLLIQFQNNGVVDDSQLPKDRFSAERLKGVDSTLKIQPAKLEDSAVYLCASSLDKASGAVYEQYFGPGTRLTVT.

This clonotype was found a few times. J is TRBJ2-4 and V is TRBV5-4; D could derive from TRBD1 or TRBD2 (5 bases each). The CDR3 is made up of 15 amino acids. The germline V and J ends were trimmed by 0 bases and 5 bases, with 12 bases remaining between them. Germline assignment: CDR1 SGHNT and CDR2 YYREEE (reference sequence). CDR3 sequence reads: CASSLGPGTENIQYF. The CDR3 DNA sequence: TGTGCCAGCAGCTTGGGACCCGGGACGGAAAACATTCAGTACTTC. The full variable domain, its missing parts supplied by reference TRBV5-4 and TRBJ2-4, is ETGVTQSPTHLIKTRGQQVTLRCSSQSGHNTVSWYQQALGQGPQFIFQYYREEENGRGNFPPRFSGLQFPNYSSELNVNALELDDSALYLCASSLGPGTENIQYFGAGTRLSVL.

This chain connects TRBV3-1 to TRBJ2-2, with unresolved D. Trimming took 3 bases from V and 3 from J, leaving 8 bases between them. The CDR3 covers 14 residues. The germline V gene has CDR1 LGHDT and CDR2 YNNKEL (reference sequence). DNA for the CDR3: TGTGCCAGCAGCCAGAGCGACTACACCGGGGAGCTGTTTTTT. Translation gives CASSQSDYTGELFF.

This clonotype was seen ten or more times. The chain couples TRBV6-1 to TRBJ2-5, with 11 bases matching TRBD2. This CDR3 comprises 17 residues. V was clipped by 3 bases and J by 2 bases; unmatched bases: 8. Germline CDR1 reads MNHNS; CDR2 reads SASEGT. DNA for the CDR3: TGTGCCAGCAGTGAGCCGACCGGACTAGCGGGTCAAGAGACCCAGTACTTC. Protein sequence: CASSEPTGLAGQETQYF.

This clonotype was detected many times. DNA for the CDR3: TGTGCCAGCAGTGTGGGACAGTCGGGAAGTCAGCCCCAGCATTTT. Protein: CASSVGQSGSQPQHF. The rearrangement joins TRBV2 to TRBJ1-5, with 7 bases identical to TRBD1. CDR1 SNHLY and CDR2 FYNNEI come from the germline V gene. The ends lost 4 bases at V and 6 bases at J; junction bases unmatched: 9. The CDR3 loop spans 15 amino acids.

The chain couples TRBV6-1 to TRBJ2-2; D is uncertain. Germline values: CDR1 MNHNS, CDR2 SASEGT. Trimming shortened V by 8 bases and J by 14 bases, and 18 bases separated the two germline ends. The CDR3 contains 12 residues. CDR3: CASEYSPLNLFF. The CDR3 DNA is TGTGCCAGCGAGTACTCCCCGCTAAATCTGTTTTTT.

Ten or more counts support this clonotype. J is TRBJ1-5 and V is TRBV28, with TRBD1 matching 9 bases. CDR1 and CDR2 (germline): MDHEN, SYDVKM. The CDR3 sequence is 15 residues long. Germline trimming cut 2 bases from V and 6 bases from J; bases unmatched to any gene: 5. CDR3 in amino acids: CASSLPGQGSQPQHF. CDR3 DNA sequence: TGTGCCAGCAGTTTACCGGGACAGGGATCTCAGCCCCAGCATTTT.

This clonotype was seen many times. This rearrangement joins TRBV28 to TRBJ1-4, with D unclear. Germline V CDR1 and CDR2: MDHEN, SYDVKM. Trimming took off 5 bases at V and 2 bases at J, with 18 bases between the two ends. This CDR3 is 17 amino acids long. This CDR3 reads CASSPTGKLWTNEKLFF. CDR3 in DNA: TGTGCCAGCAGTCCGACCGGGAAGTTATGGACTAATGAAAAACTGTTTTTT.

In its sample, this clonotype was seen many times. The chain joins TRBV5-1 to TRBJ1-1, with D possibly TRBD1 on 5 matching bases. The CDR3 has 14 residues. V was shortened by 2 bases and J by 5 bases, with 13 bases between the two germline ends. CDR1 is SGHRS and CDR2 is YFSETQ in the germline V gene. The CDR3 here is CASSLIGGETEAFF. The DNA for the CDR3 is TGCGCCAGCAGCTTAATAGGAGGGGAGACTGAAGCTTTCTTT.

This clonotype was counted at least ten times. The V and J genes are TRBV28 and TRBJ2-7; D is unresolved. Germline V lookup: CDR1 MDHEN, CDR2 SYDVKM. The CDR3 is 12 amino acids. V was shortened by 3 bases and J by 6 bases, with 9 bases between the two germline ends. CDR3 sequence: CASSLLLGEQYF. The CDR3 bases are TGTGCCAGCAGTTTGTTGCTTGGCGAGCAGTACTTC. The complete variable domain, with remaining parts taken from reference TRBV28 and TRBJ2-7, reads DVKVTQSSRYLVKRTGEKVFLECVQDMDHENMFWYRQDPGLGLRLIYFSYDVKMKEKGDIPEGYSVSREKKERFSLILESASTNQTSMYLCASSLLLGEQYFGPGTRLTVT.

This clonotype was detected many times. The CDR3 sequence is CASNPGQGPTGELFF. The CDR3, as DNA: TGTGCCAGCAATCCGGGACAGGGACCCACCGGGGAGCTGTTTTTT. The chain links TRBV28 to TRBJ2-2, with 9 bases lining up with TRBD1. The germline CDR1 and CDR2 sequences are MDHEN and SYDVKM. The length of the CDR3 is 15 residues. V lost 7 bases and J lost 4; bases outside the gene matches: 7.

Note on this clonotype: A clone one base away is much larger, so this may be a read error. The chain has TRBV28 and TRBJ1-4; D gene ambiguous. This CDR3 comprises 13 residues. Per germline, CDR1 MDHEN and CDR2 SYDVKM. V lost 6 bases and J lost 8, with 13 bases in between. The DNA for the CDR3 is TGTGCCAGCAGGTTACGGGGTGACGAAAAACTGTTTTTT. Its protein product is CASRLRGDEKLFF. The full variable domain, its missing parts supplied by reference TRBV28 and TRBJ1-4, is DVKVTQSSRYLVKRTGEKVFLECVQDMDHENMFWYRQDPGLGLRLIYFSYDVKMKEKGDIPEGYSVSREKKERFSLILESASTNQTSMYLCASRLRGDEKLFFGSGTQLSVL.

The V gene is TRBV5-1, the J gene TRBJ2-7, with unresolved D. In germline, CDR1 is SGHRS, CDR2 YFSETQ. The CDR3 covers 14 residues. V lost 1 base, J lost 0 bases, and 8 bases lay in between. Written as DNA, the CDR3 is TGCGCCAGCAGCTTGACAGTTAACTCCTACGAGCAGTACTTC. Translation: CASSLTVNSYEQYF.

The genes are TRBV19 and TRBJ2-7; 9 bases are shared with TRBD2. The CDR3 covers 14 residues. Looked up from germline, CDR1 is LNHDA and CDR2 is SQIVND (reference sequence). Germline trimming cut 4 bases from V and 4 bases from J; bases unmatched to any gene: 5. The chain's CDR3 is CASSNSGRHYEQYF. In DNA, the CDR3 is TGTGCCAGTAGTAATAGCGGGAGACATTACGAGCAGTACTTC.